This TCR beta chain was sequenced during a study of B cell selection in AIRE deficiency. Study-wide results and limits: Only TCRbeta was sequenced; around 38% of shared healthy Treg sequences appeared in Tconv.

On this clone itself: Its antigen is unknown.

The regulatory T cell sort gate was CD4+CD25hiCD127low/negative. Trimming shortened V by 2 bases and J by 0 bases, and 9 bases separated the two germline ends. This CDR3 spans 15 amino acids. CDR1 MNHEY and CDR2 SVGAGI come from the germline V gene. Here immunoSEQ multiplex PCR was the method, and the copy in TCRdb shows in-frame clones only, minus some. Seen here are approximately 26,000 clones, about 90% observed once, and the top ten hold approximately 1%. The V and J genes are TRBV6-5 and TRBJ2-3, with D perhaps TRBD2 (5 bases). This receptor was obtained from a human donor in good health. The source material was CD4+CD25+ Tregs sorted from PBMCs. The CDR3 sequence is CASSYREYSTDTQYF. The CDR3, as DNA: TGTGCCAGCAGTTACAGGGAGTATAGCACAGATACGCAGTATTTT.